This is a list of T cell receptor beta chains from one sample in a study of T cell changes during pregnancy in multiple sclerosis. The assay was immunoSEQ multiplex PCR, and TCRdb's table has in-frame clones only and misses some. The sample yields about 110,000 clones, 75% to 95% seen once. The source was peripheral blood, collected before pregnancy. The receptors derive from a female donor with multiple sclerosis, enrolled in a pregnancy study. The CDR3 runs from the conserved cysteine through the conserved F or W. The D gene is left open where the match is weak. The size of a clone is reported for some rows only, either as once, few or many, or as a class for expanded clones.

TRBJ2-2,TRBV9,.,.,CASSATGYYTGELFF,TGTGCCAGCAGCGCTACAGGGTATTACACCGGGGAGCTGTTTTTT
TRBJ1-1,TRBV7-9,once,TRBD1,CASSLGTGFSRTEAFF,TGTGCCAGCAGCTTAGGGACAGGGTTTTCGAGGACTGAAGCTTTCTTT
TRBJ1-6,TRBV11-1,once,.,CASSYPGGATRGPSPLHF,TGTGCCAGCAGCTATCCGGGAGGGGCCACCAGGGGACCTTCACCCCTCCACTTT
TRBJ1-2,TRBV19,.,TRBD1,CASSAGGARYGYTF,TGTGCCAGTAGTGCAGGGGGCGCCCGCTATGGCTACACCTTC
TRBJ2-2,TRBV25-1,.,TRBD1,CASSEHNRGGELFF,TGTGCCAGCAGTGAACATAACAGGGGCGGGGAGCTGTTTTTT
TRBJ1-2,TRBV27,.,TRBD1,CASRGQGALSGYTF,TGTGCCAGCAGGGGACAGGGGGCTCTGAGTGGCTACACCTTC
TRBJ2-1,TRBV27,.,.,CASSLIGVPDEQFF,TGTGCCAGCAGTTTAATAGGGGTCCCCGATGAGCAGTTCTTC
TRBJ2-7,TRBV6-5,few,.,CASSGRRGSSYEQYF,TGTGCCAGCAGTGGTCGCCGGGGGAGCTCCTACGAGCAGTACTTC
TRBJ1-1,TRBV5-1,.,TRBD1,CASSWTGMNTEAFF,TGCGCCAGCAGCTGGACAGGGATGAACACTGAAGCTTTCTTT
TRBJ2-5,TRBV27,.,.,CASSRYPPGETQYF,TGTGCCAGCAGTCGTTATCCCCCGGGGGAGACCCAGTACTTC
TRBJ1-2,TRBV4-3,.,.,CASSQEADYNYGYTF,TGCGCCAGCAGCCAAGAAGCAGACTATAACTATGGCTACACCTTC
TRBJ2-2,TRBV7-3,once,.,CASSLTTGAITGELFF,TGTGCCAGCAGCTTAACTACTGGGGCCATCACCGGGGAGCTGTTTTTT
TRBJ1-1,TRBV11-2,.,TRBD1,CASSLGDRVYASTEAFF,TGTGCCAGCAGTTTAGGGGACAGAGTATATGCGAGCACTGAAGCTTTCTTT
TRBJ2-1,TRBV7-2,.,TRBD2,CASSLIAGGTYNEQFF,TGTGCCAGCAGCCTGATAGCGGGGGGGACCTACAATGAGCAGTTCTTC
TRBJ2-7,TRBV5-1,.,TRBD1,CASSRTGDLGMPSYEQYF,TGCGCCAGCAGCCGGACAGGGGACCTCGGGATGCCTTCCTACGAGCAGTACTTC
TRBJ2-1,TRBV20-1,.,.,CSARTLNEQFF,TGCAGTGCTAGAACTCTCAATGAGCAGTTCTTC
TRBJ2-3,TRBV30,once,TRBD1,CAWRDHGQVKDTQYF,TGTGCCTGGAGAGACCACGGACAGGTCAAAGATACGCAGTATTTT
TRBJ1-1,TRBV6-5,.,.,CASLPSGGNTEAFF,TGTGCCAGCCTCCCTTCGGGGGGGAACACTGAAGCTTTCTTT
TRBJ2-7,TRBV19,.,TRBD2,CASSIELAGTYEQYF,TGTGCCAGTAGTATAGAACTAGCGGGGACCTACGAGCAGTACTTC
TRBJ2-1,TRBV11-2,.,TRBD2,CASRPPLAGGPYNEQFF,TGTGCCAGCAGACCACCTTTAGCGGGGGGGCCCTACAATGAGCAGTTCTTC
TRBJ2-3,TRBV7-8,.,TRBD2,CASSSPSGRSTDTQYF,TGTGCCAGCAGCTCACCTAGCGGGAGGAGCACAGATACGCAGTATTTT
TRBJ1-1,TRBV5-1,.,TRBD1,CASSSQGAAEAFF,TGCGCCAGCAGCTCCCAGGGGGCGGCTGAAGCTTTCTTT
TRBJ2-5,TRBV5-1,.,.,CASSLERNGAGETQYF,TGCGCCAGCAGCTTGGAACGAAACGGCGCGGGGGAGACCCAGTACTTC
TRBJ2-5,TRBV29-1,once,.,CSVLQARYQETQYF,TGCAGCGTTTTACAGGCCAGATACCAAGAGACCCAGTACTTC
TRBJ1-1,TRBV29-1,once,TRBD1,CSVGQGYEAFF,TGCAGCGTTGGACAGGGGTATGAAGCTTTCTTT
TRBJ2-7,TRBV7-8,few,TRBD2,CASSLLSGESSYEQYF,TGTGCCAGCAGCTTGTTGAGCGGGGAGAGCTCCTACGAGCAGTACTTC
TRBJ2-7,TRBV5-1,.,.,CASSLTGKAYEQYF,TGCGCCAGCTCCCTCACAGGGAAAGCCTACGAGCAGTACTTC
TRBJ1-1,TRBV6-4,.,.,CASSYAKGVNTEAFF,TGTGCCAGCAGTTACGCGAAGGGGGTTAACACTGAAGCTTTCTTT
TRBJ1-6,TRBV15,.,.,CATSRGQSSYNSPLHF,TGTGCCACCAGCAGAGGACAGAGCTCCTATAATTCACCCCTCCACTTT
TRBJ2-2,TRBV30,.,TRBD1,CAWERTGDGELFF,TGTGCCTGGGAACGGACAGGGGACGGGGAGCTGTTTTTT
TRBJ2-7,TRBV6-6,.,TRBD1,CASSPGTGIYEQYF,TGTGCCAGCAGCCCCGGGACAGGGATATACGAGCAGTACTTC
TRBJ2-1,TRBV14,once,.,CASSRANEQFF,TGTGCCAGCAGCCGGGCCAATGAGCAGTTCTTC
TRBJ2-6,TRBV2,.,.,CASSERTSRGAGANVLTF,TGTGCCAGCAGTGAGCGAACCAGCAGGGGGGCAGGGGCCAACGTCCTGACTTTC
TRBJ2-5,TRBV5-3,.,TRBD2,CARSDAPSGDQETQYF,TGTGCCAGAAGCGATGCACCTAGCGGGGACCAAGAGACCCAGTACTTC
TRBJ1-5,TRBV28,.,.,CASSIAWRNSNQPQHF,TGTGCCAGCAGTATAGCTTGGCGCAATAGCAATCAGCCCCAGCATTTT